The 15 T cell receptor beta chains below all came from one sample that was sequenced in a study of CD8 T cells in ankylosing spondylitis. A single record per CDR3 protein comes from TCRdb applying MiXCR to the 5' RACE reads. The sample shows nearly 350,000 distinct CDR3 sequences, roughly 14% of them seen only once. Source material: blood, either unsorted or a sorted T cell fraction (not recorded which). All receptors come from a male donor with ankylosing spondylitis or in good health (not recorded which).

The rearrangement uses TRBV18 and TRBJ2-3, with 8 bases identical to TRBD2. The CDR3 runs 16 residues. V dropped 2 bases and J dropped 6; count of bases not matched to a gene: 10. Germline lookup yields CDR1 KGHSH and CDR2 LQKENI. The CDR3 protein is CASSPTVAGTEDTQYF. CDR3 nucleotides: TGTGCCAGCTCACCAACGGTAGCGGGAACAGAGGATACGCAGTATTTT.

The chain carries TRBV7-2 and TRBJ2-3, with D perhaps matching TRBD1 (5 bases). Germline-derived CDR1 and CDR2 are SGHTA and FQGNSA. The CDR3 is 17 residues long. Trimming took 1 base from V and 1 from J, leaving 15 bases between them. CDR3 DNA sequence: TGTGCCAGCAGCTTAGGGGGCGGTGGAAGGCGCACAGATACGCAGTATTTT. Its protein is CASSLGGGGRRTDTQYF.

This chain uses TRBV20-1 with TRBJ2-4, with 7 bases identical to TRBD1. The J segment lost 3 bases and the V segment lost 7 bases, leaving 12 bases of the junction unmatched. CDR3 length: 15 amino acids. Germline assignment: CDR1 DFQATT and CDR2 SNEGSKA (reference sequence). CDR3: CSVDGTDPNKNIQYF. CDR3 sequence (DNA): TGCAGTGTGGACGGGACAGACCCCAACAAAAACATTCAGTACTTC.

The chain employs TRBV5-1 and TRBJ2-7; 10 nucleotides line up with TRBD2. The germline gives CDR1 SGHRS, CDR2 YFSETQ. The V segment lost 0 bases and the J segment 3 bases; nucleotides outside the gene matches: 6. The CDR3 is 16 amino acids. The CDR3 protein is CASSLDLAGDSYEQYF. CDR3 nucleotide sequence: TGCGCCAGCAGCTTGGATCTAGCGGGGGACAGCTACGAGCAGTACTTC.

The chain employs TRBV20-1 and TRBJ2-3; possible D gene TRBD2, 6 bases. The CDR3 has 16 amino acids. Germline CDR1 DFQATT, CDR2 SNEGSKA (reference sequence). Trimming removed 6 bases from V and 2 bases from J, with 21 bases in between. The DNA for the CDR3 is TGCAGTGCACCATCCGTTAGAGTAGCGGACACAGATACGCAGTATTTT. Protein product: CSAPSVRVADTDTQYF.

This clonotype came up a few times. The chain is built from TRBV25-1 and TRBJ2-5, with 9 bases matching TRBD1. V lost 4 bases and J lost 2; bases outside the gene matches: 8. Looked up from germline, CDR1 is MGHDK and CDR2 is SYGVNS. This CDR3 spans 16 amino acids. The CDR3 sequence is CASSAKGQGGQETQYF. CDR3 in DNA: TGTGCCAGCAGTGCTAAGGGACAGGGAGGACAAGAGACCCAGTACTTC.

The chain links TRBV5-4 to TRBJ1-1; D is unresolved. The CDR3 is 13 amino acids. Germline V lookup: CDR1 SGHNT, CDR2 YYREEE (reference sequence). Trimming removed 6 bases from V and 0 bases from J, with 9 bases in between. DNA for the CDR3: TGTGCCAGCACGGTCGACGTGAACACTGAAGCTTTCTTT. Translation: CASTVDVNTEAFF.

This clonotype was observed at least ten times. The chain has TRBV5-1 and TRBJ2-7; D might be TRBD2 (5 bases). From germline, CDR1 is SGHRS and CDR2 YFSETQ. The V end lost 3 bases, the J end lost 5 bases, and 12 bases lay between the germline ends. This CDR3 spans 13 amino acids. The chain's CDR3 is CASSSETGDEQYF. In DNA, the CDR3 is TGCGCCAGCAGCTCAGAAACCGGGGACGAGCAGTACTTC.

The V gene is TRBV5-4, the J gene TRBJ1-4; TRBD1 aligns across 7 bases. Trimming removed 0 bases from V and 6 bases from J; junction bases left unmatched: 2. This CDR3 is built from 14 residues. Germline CDR1 SGHNT, CDR2 YYREEE (reference sequence). Here the CDR3 DNA reads TGTGCCAGCAGCTTGGGGGGGACAGATGAAAAACTGTTTTTT. Translating it yields CASSLGGTDEKLFF.

The DNA of the CDR3 is TGCAGTGCTCGCACTCGGACAGGGGGCATCACTGAAGCTTTCTTT. Its protein product is CSARTRTGGITEAFF. The chain carries TRBV20-1 and TRBJ1-1; TRBD1 agrees at 11 bases. The CDR3 is 15 amino acids. With 5 bases clipped from V and 4 bases from J, the junction kept 9 bases outside the gene matches. Germline CDR1 reads DFQATT; CDR2 reads SNEGSKA (reference sequence).

CDR3 in DNA: TGCAGCGCCCCCGGGACCGAGGGGGACATTCAGTACTTC. Translated, it gives CSAPGTEGDIQYF. The chain joins TRBV29-1 to TRBJ2-4, with D maybe TRBD1 (6 bases). The germline gives CDR1 SQVTM, CDR2 ANQGSEA. The V end lost 7 bases, the J end lost 8 bases, and 18 bases lay between the germline ends. The CDR3 spans 13 residues.

The chain is built from TRBV12-3 or TRBV12-4 and TRBJ2-5; 9 bases map to TRBD1. This CDR3 spans 15 amino acids. After removal of 5 bases from V and 5 bases from J, the junction contained 9 bases not matched to a gene. The CDR3 nucleotides are TGTGCCAGCAGTGGGAGGACAGGGGCGCTGGAGACCCAGTACTTC. Translation: CASSGRTGALETQYF.

This clonotype was detected many times. The V gene is TRBV12-3 or TRBV12-4, the J gene TRBJ1-1, with D possibly being TRBD1 (5 bases). The ends were cut back, 6 bases at V and 8 bases at J, with 13 bases in the middle. This CDR3 is 12 amino acids long. The CDR3 reads CASRGTITEAFF. Written as DNA, the CDR3 is TGTGCCAGCAGGGGGACTATTACGGAAGCTTTCTTT.

This clonotype was seen at least ten times. The rearrangement uses TRBV11-2 and TRBJ2-1; D is perhaps TRBD2 (7 bases). The CDR3 has 16 residues. CDR1 is SGHAT and CDR2 is FQNNGV in the germline V gene. V lost 0 bases and J lost 7, with 16 bases in between. The CDR3 protein is CASSLDWKGGVNEQFF. CDR3 nucleotides: TGTGCCAGCAGCTTAGATTGGAAGGGGGGGGTGAATGAGCAGTTCTTC.

The chain couples TRBV12-3 or TRBV12-4 to TRBJ2-3; TRBD2 aligns across 10 bases. Trimming took 6 bases from V and 1 from J; bases not matched to a gene: 16. The CDR3 spans 19 residues. The CDR3 is CASSPEVAGGPARTDTQYF. CDR3 sequence (DNA): TGTGCCAGCAGCCCCGAGGTAGCGGGGGGCCCCGCCCGCACAGATACGCAGTATTTT.